Below, 21 T cell receptor beta chains from the same sample are listed, as sequenced in a study of blood T cells in healthy people across ages. Together with a sample-barcoded 5' primer, a J-beta primer mix was included in a second PCR lasting about 7 to 11 cycles. Each CDR3 protein gets one entry after TCRdb re-called the 5' RACE reads with MiXCR. Of hundreds of thousands of distinct CDR3 sequences listed, about 53% were seen once; the top ten hold 30% to 45%. The sequenced sample consisted of blood. These TCRs come from a man in his sixties in good health.

In DNA, the CDR3 is TGTGCCAGCAGCGTCCAGGTTAGCGGTGGAGAGACCCAGTACTTC. Its translation is CASSVQVSGGETQYF. This sequence joins TRBV9 and TRBJ2-5; maybe TRBD2 (6 bases). The CDR3 runs 15 residues. Germline V gene data show CDR1 as SGDLS and CDR2 as YYNGEE. The germline V and J ends were trimmed by 2 bases and 4 bases, with 15 bases remaining between them. Full variable domain (outside the CDR3, taken from reference TRBV9 and TRBJ2-5): DSGVTQTPKHLITATGQRVTLRCSPRSGDLSVYWYQQSLDQGLQFLIQYYNGEERAKGNILERFSAQQFPDLHSELNLSSLELGDSALYFCASSVQVSGGETQYFGPGTRLLVL.

V is TRBV28 and J is TRBJ2-5; D is tentatively TRBD1 or TRBD2 (6 bases each). V lost 1 base, J lost 5 bases, and 17 bases lay in between. The germline V gene encodes CDR1 MDHEN and CDR2 SYDVKM. The CDR3 length is 16 residues. CDR3 region: CASSLLGGAPRETQYF. Here the CDR3 DNA reads TGTGCCAGCAGTTTATTGGGGGGCGCGCCCCGGGAGACCCAGTACTTC.

V gene TRBV24-1 combines with J gene TRBJ2-1; 7 bases are a match to TRBD1. V was clipped by 4 bases and J by 7 bases; unmatched bases: 9. Germline V gene sequence: CDR1 KGHDR, CDR2 SFDVKD. The CDR3 has 15 amino acids. The DNA for the CDR3 is TGTGCCACCAGTGACCCTAAGACAGGGTGGAATGAGCAGTTCTTC. Translating it yields CATSDPKTGWNEQFF.

The gene calls are TRBV20-1 and TRBJ2-3; 8 bases line up with TRBD1. The length of the CDR3 is 13 residues. Germline loops: CDR1 DFQATT, CDR2 SNEGSKA (reference sequence). V lost 5 bases, J lost 1 base, and 2 bases stayed unmatched. The chain's CDR3 is CSAEGQGTDTQYF. Written as DNA, the CDR3 is TGCAGTGCTGAGGGACAGGGCACAGATACGCAGTATTTT.

The chain couples TRBV14 to TRBJ1-1; 8 bases align to TRBD1. The germline V gene has CDR1 SGHDN and CDR2 FVKESK. The V gene end was trimmed by 3 bases and the J gene end by 3 bases; junction bases not matched to a gene: 6. CDR3 length equals 15 residues. CDR3 region: CASSQGQVAYTEAFF. CDR3 sequence (DNA): TGTGCCAGCAGCCAGGGACAGGTCGCCTACACTGAAGCTTTCTTT.

This clonotype appeared a single time. The chain carries TRBV7-9 and TRBJ2-1, with D perhaps matching TRBD1 or TRBD2 (6 bases each). Per germline, CDR1 SEHNR and CDR2 FQNEAQ (reference sequence). This CDR3 region has 19 residues. Trimming cost V 8 bases and J 2 bases, with 28 bases left between them. The CDR3 here is CASLRVLGGALTTYNEQFF. The CDR3 bases are TGTGCCAGCCTACGGGTCCTCGGGGGCGCTTTGACTACCTACAATGAGCAGTTCTTC.

In its sample, this clonotype was seen a few times. This sequence joins TRBV12-3 or TRBV12-4 and TRBJ2-3, with D possibly matching TRBD2 (6 bases). Trimming took 8 bases from V and 6 from J, leaving 15 bases between them. This CDR3 region has 13 residues. In nucleotides, the CDR3 is TGTGCCAGCGGTACAGGAGGGGTTGATACGCAGTATTTT. Protein sequence: CASGTGGVDTQYF.

This clonotype was observed a few times. V gene TRBV18 combines with J gene TRBJ1-2; D not certain. The germline gives CDR1 KGHSH, CDR2 LQKENI. Trimming removed 2 bases at V and 4 bases at J, with 11 bases between. The CDR3 sequence is 14 residues long. This CDR3 is CASSPGGLPYGYTF. The DNA of the CDR3 is TGTGCCAGCTCACCAGGCGGACTGCCCTATGGCTACACCTTC.

This chain connects TRBV5-6 to TRBJ1-2; D remains ambiguous. The CDR3 totals 15 residues. Germline CDR1 reads SGHDT; CDR2 reads YYEEEE. V was pared by 4 bases and J by 4 bases, with 17 bases between. CDR3 in DNA: TGTGCCAGCAGCCCGGACGCGGGAATCGGCTATGGCTACACCTTC. Translated: CASSPDAGIGYGYTF.

The chain has TRBV12-3 or TRBV12-4 and TRBJ2-3, with D tentatively TRBD1 or TRBD2 (6 bases each). Trimming stripped 4 bases from V and 2 bases from J, with 13 bases between. This CDR3 is 15 amino acids long. The CDR3: CASSSRGAFTDTQYF. CDR3 nucleotide sequence: TGTGCCAGCAGTTCGAGGGGGGCGTTCACAGATACGCAGTATTTT.

This chain uses TRBV5-1 with TRBJ2-2, with D unresolved. The CDR3 extends over 14 amino acids. The germline V gene encodes CDR1 SGHRS and CDR2 YFSETQ. Trimming took off 1 base at V and 5 bases at J, with 9 bases between the two ends. In nucleotides, the CDR3 is TGCGCCAGCAGCTTGAGTTTGGAAACCGGGGAGCTGTTTTTT. It is translated as CASSLSLETGELFF.

This CDR3 is CASSLNGLVETQYF. The CDR3, as DNA: TGTGCCAGCAGCCTCAACGGGCTCGTGGAGACCCAGTACTTC. This sequence joins TRBV7-2 and TRBJ2-5; D remains unclear. V lost 5 bases, J lost 5 bases, and 15 bases lay in between. The germline gives CDR1 SGHTA, CDR2 FQGNSA. CDR3 size: 14 residues.

This sequence joins TRBV6-2 or TRBV6-3 and TRBJ2-1; unclear D gene. There are 11 residues in the CDR3. Trimming left V 8 bases short and J 4 bases short, with 6 bases between. Per germline, CDR1 MNHEY and CDR2 SVGEGT. Written as DNA, the CDR3 is TGTGCCAGCTGGGCGTACAATGAGCAGTTCTTC. It yields the protein CASWAYNEQFF.

This clonotype was seen ten or more times. One base away lies a much larger clone, so this may be a sequencing read error. CDR3 DNA: TGTGCCAGCAGTTACTCGTTTCAATACAATGAGCAGTACTTC. It is translated as CASSYSFQYNEQYF. This chain joins TRBV6-2 or TRBV6-3 and TRBJ2-1; D uncertain. Near its end, the DNA agrees better with TRBJ2-7, so the J call may be wrong. The CDR3 loop spans 14 amino acids. Germline V gene data show CDR1 as MNHEY and CDR2 as SVGEGT.

This clonotype was recorded a few times. The chain combines TRBV6-6 with TRBJ1-4; the D gene is possibly TRBD1 (6 bases). CDR1 is MNHNY, CDR2 SVGAGI, per germline (reference sequence). This CDR3 has 14 amino acids. Trimming cost V 2 bases and J 8 bases, with 12 bases left between them. This CDR3 is CASSYGQGKEKLFF. The CDR3 DNA follows: TGTGCCAGCAGTTACGGGCAGGGGAAGGAAAAACTGTTTTTT.

The chain has TRBV2 and TRBJ2-1; D is possibly TRBD2 (5 bases). The V and J ends lost 6 bases and 4 bases respectively, with 13 bases between them. Germline CDR1 and CDR2: SNHLY and FYNNEI. The CDR3 loop spans 14 amino acids. CDR3 in DNA: TGTGCCAGCAGCTCTACTAGGTTGTACAATGAGCAGTTCTTC. Its translation is CASSSTRLYNEQFF. Complete variable domain (other parts from reference TRBV2 and TRBJ2-1): EPEVTQTPSHQVTQMGQEVILRCVPISNHLYFYWYRQILGQKVEFLVSFYNNEISEKSEIFDDQFSVERPDGSNFTLKIRSTKLEDSAMYFCASSSTRLYNEQFFGPGTRLTVL.

This clonotype was counted a single time. CDR3 region: CASSVGGRDRGEKLFF. DNA for the CDR3: TGTGCCAGCAGCGTAGGAGGCCGGGACAGGGGTGAAAAACTGTTTTTT. The chain links TRBV9 to TRBJ1-4; TRBD1 aligns across 10 bases. Trimming cost V 0 bases and J 7 bases; bases outside gene matches: 6. The CDR3 length is 16 residues. Germline values: CDR1 SGDLS, CDR2 YYNGEE.

This chain connects TRBV20-1 to TRBJ2-5, with 7 bases lining up with TRBD2. The J call may be incorrect, as the DNA end agrees better with TRBJ2-7. The CDR3 contains 14 residues. The germline V gene has CDR1 DFQATT and CDR2 SNEGSKA (reference sequence). CDR3 nucleotides: TGCAGTGCTAGGCGCGGGAGAAGGACCTACGAGCAGTACTTC. It yields the protein CSARRGRRTYEQYF.

In its sample, this clonotype was seen a few times. The chain recombines TRBV7-2 with TRBJ2-7; 9 nucleotides match TRBD2. J gave up 0 bases and V 0 bases, and 9 bases lay outside the gene matches. This CDR3 region has 18 residues. The germline gives CDR1 SGHTA, CDR2 FQGNSA. Here the CDR3 reads CASSLALLAGLSSYEQYF. CDR3 coding DNA: TGTGCCAGCAGCTTAGCGCTCCTAGCGGGACTGAGCTCCTACGAGCAGTACTTC.

The chain uses TRBV28 and TRBJ2-3, with 8 bases fitting TRBD2. This CDR3 region has 17 residues. Losses at the gene ends were 5 bases for V and 3 bases for J; bases not matched to a gene: 13. CDR1 and CDR2 from the germline V gene are MDHEN and SYDVKM. CDR3 loop: CASSRWPRGGRTDTQYF. The CDR3 region has the DNA TGTGCCAGCAGTCGATGGCCCCGGGGGGGTAGAACAGATACGCAGTATTTT.

In its sample, this clonotype was seen many times. J is TRBJ2-7 and V is TRBV6-2 or TRBV6-3; 11 bases line up with TRBD2. The J segment lost 0 bases and the V segment lost 5 bases, leaving 3 bases of the junction unmatched. The germline gives CDR1 MNHEY, CDR2 SVGEGT. The CDR3 has 15 residues. The CDR3 protein is CASSPGTSGSYEQYF. The CDR3 DNA sequence: TGTGCCAGCAGTCCCGGGACTAGCGGCTCCTACGAGCAGTACTTC.